What follows are 10 T cell receptor beta chains derived from one specimen sequenced in a study of CD8+ T cells in alopecia areata. The sequencing template was cDNA reverse transcribed from extracted RNA. TCRdb's copy holds only in-frame clones and misses some; the assay was immunoSEQ multiplex PCR. The table lists a few hundred thousand clones, roughly two thirds of them singletons. The source material was CD4+ T cells sorted from blood, sampled at week 0. The receptors derive from a human donor with alopecia areata.

This chain uses TRBV4-2 with TRBJ2-1; D gene ambiguous. Trimming took off 0 bases at V and 5 bases at J, with 5 bases between the two ends. Germline-derived CDR1 and CDR2 are LGHNA and YNFKEQ. There are 13 residues in the CDR3. CDR3 bases: TGTGCCAGCAGCCAAGACACAAACAATGAGCAGTTCTTC. Translated, it gives CASSQDTNNEQFF.

Only a few counts were recorded for this clone. The CDR3 bases are TGTGCCACCAGCAGAGTTGGGTGTTACACTGAAGCTTTCTTT. Its protein product is CATSRVGCYTEAFF. The chain is built from TRBV15 and TRBJ1-1; no clear D gene. V lost 1 base to trimming and J lost 3 bases, with 9 bases between them. The CDR3 has 14 residues. Looked up from germline, CDR1 is LNHNV and CDR2 is YYDKDF (reference sequence).

This clone was seen once. The rearrangement joins TRBV7-9 to TRBJ2-1; 11 bases line up with TRBD2. CDR1 and CDR2 from the germline V gene are SEHNR and FQNEAQ (reference sequence). The CDR3 contains 16 residues. The ends lost 3 bases at V and 3 bases at J; junction bases unmatched: 4. CDR3 DNA sequence: TGTGCCAGCAGCTTGTGGCTAGCGGGGGGCTACAATGAGCAGTTCTTC. It codes for CASSLWLAGGYNEQFF.

This chain links TRBV30 with TRBJ2-1; 10 positions agree with TRBD1. The CDR3 has 14 amino acids. J was trimmed by 10 bases and V by 0 bases; bases with no gene match: 6. Germline V gene sequence: CDR1 GTSNPN, CDR2 SVGIG (reference sequence). CDR3 bases: TGTGCCTGGAGTGTACTGGGGACAGGGGTCGAGCAGTTCTTC. This sequence encodes CAWSVLGTGVEQFF.

This clone was found a few times. This chain uses TRBV10-3 with TRBJ1-1; no firm D call. Trimming removed 3 bases from V and 1 base from J, with 3 bases in between. There are 12 residues in the CDR3. Germline lookup yields CDR1 ENHRY and CDR2 SYGVKD. CDR3 region: CAISDSNTEAFF. The CDR3 DNA reads TGTGCCATCAGTGATTCGAACACTGAAGCTTTCTTT.

This clone was found a few times. The J gene is TRBJ2-2, the V gene TRBV29-1; maybe TRBD1 (6 bases). The V end lost 7 bases, the J end lost 5 bases, and 11 bases lay between the germline ends. This CDR3 is 12 amino acids long. From germline, CDR1 is SQVTM and CDR2 ANQGSEA. The CDR3 sequence is CSAHRVTGELFF. Written as DNA, the CDR3 is TGCAGCGCACACAGGGTAACCGGGGAGCTGTTTTTT.

In this sample, this clone turned up a few times. The rearrangement links TRBV29-1 to TRBJ2-5, with a weak D call TRBD1 (5 bases). V lost 7 bases, J lost 0 bases, and 9 bases lay in between. The CDR3 spans 12 residues. Germline V gene lookup returns CDR1 SQVTM and CDR2 ANQGSEA. The CDR3 DNA follows: TGCAGCGCCCGACAGAACCAAGAGACCCAGTACTTC. Translated: CSARQNQETQYF.

Remarks on this clone: Other DNA sequences within the sample encode an identical CDR3. V and J are TRBV27 and TRBJ1-2, with a possible D match to TRBD1 (6 bases). The CDR3 loop spans 13 amino acids. From germline, CDR1 is MNHEY and CDR2 SMNVEV (reference sequence). V was shortened by 2 bases and J by 4 bases, with 8 bases between the two germline ends. The CDR3 nucleotides read TGTGCCAGCAGTTTAACAGGGAGCTATGGCTACACCTTC. This encodes CASSLTGSYGYTF.

The CDR3 loop is CASSGTGFYEQYF. Written as DNA, the CDR3 is TGTGCCTCCTCGGGTACGGGTTTCTACGAGCAGTACTTC. The V and J genes are TRBV30 and TRBJ2-5; no clear D gene. The J call could be wrong; TRBJ2-7 is a better fit for the DNA end. The germline V gene encodes CDR1 GTSNPN and CDR2 SVGIG (reference sequence). This CDR3 comprises 13 residues.

V and J are TRBV9 and TRBJ2-5, with D possibly being TRBD2 (6 bases). Trimming removed 1 base at V and 3 bases at J, with 13 bases between. This CDR3 comprises 15 residues. Germline assignment: CDR1 SGDLS and CDR2 YYNGEE. The CDR3 nucleotides are TGTGCCAGCAGCGTATCTCCACTAGCAGAAGAGACCCAGTACTTC. This codes for CASSVSPLAEETQYF.